The 32 T cell receptor beta chains given below trace back to one sample, sequenced in a study of cytomegalovirus exposure and HLA in healthy donors. The PCR had 60 Vbeta and 13 Jbeta primers. Sequencing used immunoSEQ multiplex PCR; TCRdb keeps in-frame clones, though not all of them. The sample carries fewer than 200,000 clones, 75% to 85% recorded once. Sequencing was performed on PBMCs. These receptors all come from a man in his forties or fifties in good health and CMV-seropositive.

This clone has only a few counts. The chain has TRBV7-2 and TRBJ1-4; 10 bases agree with TRBD1. J gave up 8 bases and V 4 bases, and 4 bases lay outside the gene matches. Germline assignment: CDR1 SGHTA and CDR2 FQGNSA. This CDR3 is 14 amino acids long. CDR3 protein: CASSSGTGAEKLFF. The DNA of the CDR3 is TGTGCCAGCAGCTCCGGGACAGGGGCCGAAAAACTGTTTTTT.

The CDR3 loop reads CASSSDRNPNYGYTF. CDR3 coding DNA: TGTGCCAGCAGCTCGGACAGGAATCCTAACTATGGCTACACCTTC. This chain connects TRBV7-9 to TRBJ1-2, with 7 bases fitting TRBD1. Germline V gives CDR1 SEHNR, CDR2 FQNEAQ (reference sequence). The length of the CDR3 is 15 residues. With 4 bases clipped from V and 0 bases from J, the junction kept 5 bases outside the gene matches.

This clone came up once. The chain uses TRBV5-1 and TRBJ2-1, with 9 bases aligning to TRBD1. The CDR3 is made up of 13 amino acids. The germline gives CDR1 SGHRS, CDR2 YFSETQ. J was trimmed by 7 bases and V by 5 bases; bases with no gene match: 4. Written as DNA, the CDR3 is TGCGCCAGCAGTTTCGACAGGGGGAATGAGCAGTTCTTC. It codes for CASSFDRGNEQFF.

J is TRBJ2-1 and V is TRBV7-9; 14 bases map to TRBD2. V lost 1 base and J lost 6; bases outside the gene matches: 11. The CDR3 is 19 residues long. Germline V gives CDR1 SEHNR, CDR2 FQNEAQ (reference sequence). CDR3 amino acids: CASSLVRLAGGRSVNEQFF. For the CDR3, the DNA is TGTGCCAGCAGCTTAGTGCGACTAGCGGGGGGGAGAAGTGTCAATGAGCAGTTCTTC. Full variable domain (remainder filled in from reference TRBV7-9 and TRBJ2-1): DTGVSQNPRHKITKRGQNVTFRCDPISEHNRLYWYRQTLGQGPEFLTYFQNEAQLEKSRLLSDRFSAERPKGSFSTLEIQRTEQGDSAMYLCASSLVRLAGGRSVNEQFFGPGTRLTVL.

This clone has only one observation. The J gene is TRBJ2-3, the V gene TRBV5-1; D is perhaps TRBD2 (5 bases). This CDR3 spans 14 amino acids. Trimming shortened V by 4 bases and J by 4 bases, and 13 bases separated the two germline ends. The V gene's germline CDR1 is SGHRS and CDR2 YFSETQ. The CDR3 spells CASSTGSAPDTQYF. The CDR3 nucleotides read TGCGCCAGCAGCACGGGATCAGCCCCAGATACGCAGTATTTT.

The V call is TRBV19, the J call TRBJ2-2, with 7 bases fitting TRBD1. The CDR3 is made up of 14 amino acids. Germline V gene lookup returns CDR1 LNHDA and CDR2 SQIVND (reference sequence). Losses at the gene ends were 9 bases for V and 1 base for J; bases not matched to a gene: 5. The CDR3 region is CASRDRGNTGELFF. CDR3 nucleotide sequence: TGTGCCAGCCGGGACAGAGGGAACACCGGGGAGCTGTTTTTT.

The V and J genes are TRBV10-3 and TRBJ2-2; 7 positions match TRBD1. There are 15 residues in the CDR3. J was trimmed by 6 bases and V by 3 bases; bases with no gene match: 7. The germline gives CDR1 ENHRY, CDR2 SYGVKD. CDR3 loop: CAISEGGLGAGELFF. CDR3 nucleotides: TGTGCCATCAGTGAAGGGGGCTTAGGCGCCGGGGAGCTGTTTTTT.

The chain links TRBV28 to TRBJ1-6; TRBD1 matches at 7 bases. CDR1 MDHEN and CDR2 SYDVKM come from the germline V gene. Germline trimming cut 7 bases from V and 7 bases from J; bases unmatched to any gene: 4. The CDR3 totals 13 residues. The CDR3 loop reads CASMGQPNSPLHF. CDR3 DNA sequence: TGTGCCAGCATGGGACAGCCAAATTCACCCCTCCACTTT.

This clone was counted a single time. This sample includes further DNA sequences coding for the same CDR3. The gene calls are TRBV15 and TRBJ1-2, with 7 positions matching TRBD1. Trimming took 0 bases from V and 8 from J; bases not matched to a gene: 9. The V gene's germline CDR1 is LNHNV and CDR2 YYDKDF (reference sequence). CDR3 size: 15 residues. DNA of the CDR3: TGTGCCACCAGCAGAGATCTAACAGGGGAGTGGGGCTACACCTTC. Its protein product is CATSRDLTGEWGYTF.

V is TRBV6-5 and J is TRBJ2-5, with 7 positions matching TRBD1. Matching the DNA end better, TRBJ2-7 makes the J call doubtful. The germline CDR1 and CDR2 sequences are MNHEY and SVGAGI. The CDR3 spans 15 residues. CDR3 sequence (DNA): TGTGCCAGCAGTACCGCCCTCGGGACAGCGTACGAGCAGTACTTC. Its translation is CASSTALGTAYEQYF.

The chain recombines TRBV6-5 with TRBJ2-7, with D possibly being TRBD1 (6 bases). The length of the CDR3 is 15 residues. CDR1 and CDR2 from the germline V gene are MNHEY and SVGAGI. V was cut by 0 bases and J by 2 bases, with 11 bases left in between. The CDR3 DNA reads TGTGCCAGCAGTTACTCCCAAGCAGGGGCCTACGAGCAGTACTTC. It is translated as CASSYSQAGAYEQYF.

V usage is TRBV30 and J usage is TRBJ2-2; 8 bases line up with TRBD1. V was clipped by 0 bases and J by 4 bases; unmatched bases: 4. The CDR3 sequence is 15 residues long. Per germline, CDR1 GTSNPN and CDR2 SVGIG (reference sequence). The CDR3 bases are TGTGCCTGGAGTGTACTGACAGGGGCCACCGGGGAGCTGTTTTTT. It codes for CAWSVLTGATGELFF.

V usage is TRBV7-8 and J usage is TRBJ2-7; 9 nucleotides line up with TRBD1. CDR1 and CDR2 from the germline V gene are SGHVS and FQNEAQ. V trimming: 4 bases; J trimming: 5 bases; junction bases outside the gene matches: 15. The CDR3 sequence is 17 residues long. The CDR3 reads CASSSITGTGFSHEQYF. As DNA, the CDR3 is TGTGCCAGCAGCTCGATTACCGGGACAGGGTTTTCCCACGAGCAGTACTTC. Full variable domain (remainder filled in from reference TRBV7-8 and TRBJ2-7): GAGVSQSPRYKVAKRGQDVALRCDPISGHVSLFWYQQALGQGPEFLTYFQNEAQLDKSGLPSDRFFAERPEGSVSTLKIQRTQQEDSAVYLCASSSITGTGFSHEQYFGPGTRLTVT.

The chain has TRBV4-3 and TRBJ2-3, with a weak D call TRBD1 (5 bases). Trimming took off 1 base at V and 5 bases at J, with 19 bases between the two ends. Germline V gene sequence: CDR1 LGHNA, CDR2 YSLEER. The CDR3 length is 17 residues. This CDR3 reads CASSQVFRQGPGDTQYF. CDR3 in DNA: TGCGCCAGCAGCCAAGTATTTAGGCAGGGTCCCGGAGATACGCAGTATTTT.

The chain's CDR3 is CASSFRGGGTGELFF. The CDR3 region has the DNA TGTGCCAGCAGCTTTCGGGGAGGGGGCACCGGGGAGCTGTTTTTT. The chain is built from TRBV7-2 and TRBJ2-2; perhaps TRBD2 as D (7 bases). The CDR3 covers 15 residues. Germline V gives CDR1 SGHTA, CDR2 FQGNSA. V was trimmed by 3 bases and J by 4 bases, leaving 12 bases between them.

The gene calls are TRBV20-1 and TRBJ2-5; TRBD2 might be the D (5 bases). CDR1 and CDR2 (germline): DFQATT, SNEGSKA (reference sequence). The CDR3 totals 11 residues. The CDR3 nucleotides are TGCAGAGCGGTTGGGCAAGAGACCCAGTACTTC. Translating it yields CRAVGQETQYF.

V gene TRBV11-3 combines with J gene TRBJ2-1, with a tentative D call TRBD2 (5 bases). V dropped 5 bases and J dropped 8 bases, with 16 bases sitting between them. Looked up from germline, CDR1 is SGHNT and CDR2 is YENEEA. The CDR3 totals 14 residues. In DNA, the CDR3 is TGTGCCAGCAGCAACGGACTCTCTTCCGATGAGCAGTTCTTC. This gives the protein CASSNGLSSDEQFF.

The chain couples TRBV19 to TRBJ1-1, with TRBD1 identical over 8 bases. The CDR3 runs 13 residues. V shed 7 bases and J 4 bases; nucleotides not matched to a gene: 5. Germline-derived CDR1 and CDR2 are LNHDA and SQIVND (reference sequence). This chain's CDR3 is CASTPGGGTEAFF. In DNA form, the CDR3 reads TGTGCCAGTACCCCAGGGGGCGGCACTGAAGCTTTCTTT. Full variable domain (remainder filled in from reference TRBV19 and TRBJ1-1): DGGITQSPKYLFRKEGQNVTLSCEQNLNHDAMYWYRQDPGQGLRLIYYSQIVNDFQKGDIAEGYSVSREKKESFPLTVTSAQKNPTAFYLCASTPGGGTEAFFGQGTRLTVV.

V usage is TRBV5-1 and J usage is TRBJ2-1, with D perhaps matching TRBD2 (6 bases). Per germline, CDR1 SGHRS and CDR2 YFSETQ. Trimming cost V 1 base and J 10 bases, with 15 bases left between them. This CDR3 region has 14 residues. The CDR3 spells CASSLTNWGEEQFF. CDR3 coding DNA: TGCGCCAGCAGCTTGACTAATTGGGGGGAGGAGCAGTTCTTC. The full variable domain, in which reference TRBV5-1 and TRBJ2-1 provide the parts outside the CDR3, is KAGVTQTPRYLIKTRGQQVTLSCSPISGHRSVSWYQQTPGQGLQFLFEYFSETQRNKGNFPGRFSGRQFSNSRSEMNVSTLELGDSALYLCASSLTNWGEEQFFGPGTRLTVL.

This clone showed up just a few times. The CDR3 loop reads CASSMGTSNEQFF. The CDR3, as DNA: TGTGCCAGCAGCATGGGCACTAGTAATGAGCAGTTCTTC. The rearrangement uses TRBV2 and TRBJ2-1, with D possibly matching TRBD2 (5 bases). The CDR3 has 13 residues. Germline-derived CDR1 and CDR2 are SNHLY and FYNNEI. Trimming took 6 bases from V and 7 from J, leaving 13 bases between them. Filled out from reference TRBV2 and TRBJ2-1, the complete variable domain reads EPEVTQTPSHQVTQMGQEVILRCVPISNHLYFYWYRQILGQKVEFLVSFYNNEISEKSEIFDDQFSVERPDGSNFTLKIRSTKLEDSAMYFCASSMGTSNEQFFGPGTRLTVL.

This clone came up once. The chain links TRBV27 to TRBJ2-5; tentatively, D is TRBD2 (6 bases). Germline-derived CDR1 and CDR2 are MNHEY and SMNVEV (reference sequence). This CDR3 spans 15 amino acids. Trimming pared 1 base from V and 2 bases from J, leaving 11 bases between. As DNA, the CDR3 is TGTGCCAGCAGTTTATTAGGAGGGACTCAAGAGACCCAGTACTTC. Translation: CASSLLGGTQETQYF.

The gene calls are TRBV19 and TRBJ1-2; D not resolved. The CDR3 totals 14 residues. V lost 6 bases and J lost 4, with 15 bases in between. CDR1 and CDR2 (germline): LNHDA, SQIVND (reference sequence). Here the CDR3 DNA reads TGTGCCAGTAGGAGGACCGGAGGCCGCTATGGCTACACCTTC. It codes for CASRRTGGRYGYTF. Based on the CDR3 plus reference TRBV19 and TRBJ1-2, the full variable domain is DGGITQSPKYLFRKEGQNVTLSCEQNLNHDAMYWYRQDPGQGLRLIYYSQIVNDFQKGDIAEGYSVSREKKESFPLTVTSAQKNPTAFYLCASRRTGGRYGYTFGSGTRLTVV.

This clone was picked up a small number of times. The chain couples TRBV6-5 to TRBJ2-2; D remains unclear. V was cut by 0 bases and J by 3 bases, with 5 bases left in between. CDR3 length equals 14 residues. Germline loops: CDR1 MNHEY, CDR2 SVGAGI. CDR3 coding DNA: TGTGCCAGCAGTTACTCCTCAGACACCGGGGAGCTGTTTTTT. Encoded protein: CASSYSSDTGELFF.

The V and J genes are TRBV14 and TRBJ2-7, with TRBD2 matching over 8 bases. The V and J ends lost 0 bases and 4 bases, in that order; junction bases with no gene match: 8. This CDR3 has 16 residues. Germline V CDR1 and CDR2: SGHDN, FVKESK. CDR3 nucleotide sequence: TGTGCCAGCAGCCAAGATGAGGGACTAGTCCCATACGAGCAGTACTTC. Its protein product is CASSQDEGLVPYEQYF.

This clone was counted once. The J gene is TRBJ2-2, the V gene TRBV11-2; D unclear. The ends were cut back, 3 bases at V and 4 bases at J, with 6 bases in the middle. The CDR3 covers 13 residues. Germline CDR1 and CDR2: SGHAT and FQNNGV. The CDR3 nucleotides are TGTGCCAGCAGCTTCCGAGGCACCGGGGAGCTGTTTTTT. It codes for CASSFRGTGELFF.

This clone has a single count. The V call is TRBV6-6, the J call TRBJ1-3, with D uncertain. Germline V gives CDR1 MNHNY, CDR2 SVGAGI (reference sequence). Trimming took off 2 bases at V and 0 bases at J, with 5 bases between the two ends. There are 14 residues in the CDR3. DNA for the CDR3: TGTGCCAGCAGTTACGGCAGCTCTGGAAACACCATATATTTT. The encoded protein is CASSYGSSGNTIYF.

This clone was seen a handful of times. The J gene is TRBJ2-1, the V gene TRBV7-9, with D possibly being TRBD2 (7 bases). The germline V gene has CDR1 SEHNR and CDR2 FQNEAQ (reference sequence). Trimming removed 2 bases at V and 3 bases at J, with 17 bases between. This CDR3 has 17 residues. For the CDR3, the DNA is TGTGCCAGCAGCTTATCCAGAGGGGGGGTTAGCTACAATGAGCAGTTCTTC. Translated: CASSLSRGGVSYNEQFF.

The rearrangement uses TRBV11-3 and TRBJ2-2; TRBD1 matches 8 bases. CDR3 length: 15 residues. The V segment lost 5 bases and the J segment 1 base; nucleotides outside the gene matches: 3. Germline V gives CDR1 SGHNT, CDR2 YENEEA. The CDR3 DNA reads TGTGCCAGCAGCCCCGACAGGGGGAACACCGGGGAGCTGTTTTTT. Protein product: CASSPDRGNTGELFF.

The V call is TRBV6-6, the J call TRBJ2-5; 7 nucleotides agree with TRBD1. After removal of 5 bases from V and 4 bases from J, the junction contained 7 bases not matched to a gene. Germline lookup yields CDR1 MNHNY and CDR2 SVGAGI (reference sequence). This CDR3 is 14 amino acids long. CDR3 residues: CASSLLAGGETQYF. Here the CDR3 DNA reads TGTGCCAGCAGTCTCCTTGCAGGGGGAGAGACCCAGTACTTC.

J is TRBJ1-2 and V is TRBV6-5; the D gene is possibly TRBD1 (5 bases). From germline, CDR1 is MNHEY and CDR2 SVGAGI. V lost 3 bases to trimming and J lost 3 bases, with 17 bases between them. The CDR3 length is 16 residues. CDR3 nucleotide sequence: TGTGCCAGCAGTTATTTGGCGGCAGGGATTTACTATGGCTACACCTTC. Translated: CASSYLAAGIYYGYTF.

This chain connects TRBV2 to TRBJ2-5, with 9 bases that match TRBD1. The end of the DNA is better explained by TRBJ2-7, so the J call may be wrong. Per the germline V gene, CDR1 is SNHLY and CDR2 is FYNNEI. The CDR3 totals 14 residues. CDR3: CASSEPGQGREQYF. CDR3 DNA sequence: TGTGCCAGCAGTGAGCCCGGACAGGGGCGCGAGCAGTACTTC.

This clone was detected only a few times. The rearrangement links TRBV18 to TRBJ2-3, with a possible D match to TRBD2 (6 bases). V lost 6 bases and J 4 bases, leaving 20 bases between the germline ends. This CDR3 is built from 16 residues. Germline assignment: CDR1 KGHSH and CDR2 LQKENI. CDR3 region: CASSAGGGRAPDTQYF. CDR3 coding DNA: TGTGCCAGCTCCGCCGGGGGTGGAAGGGCCCCAGATACGCAGTATTTT.